A selection of T cell receptor beta chains follows, all from one sample in a study of Ad26.COV2.S vaccination and SARS-CoV-2 variants. Libraries were prepared by immunoSEQ multiplex PCR; TCRdb keeps only in-frame clonotypes and omits some of them. This table has approximately 150,000 clones, 86% appearing once. The sequencing used peripheral blood, collected after recovery from COVID-19. The receptors originated from a human donor who had recovered from COVID-19. The CDR3 runs from the conserved cysteine through the conserved F or W. Each record gives: J gene, D gene, clone size, V gene, CDR3 protein, CDR3 DNA. A D gene is named only where the DNA matches it firmly. For some rows the clone size is stated as once, few or many, or as a class when expanded; others skip it.

J: TRBJ1-1; D: NA; size: NA; V: TRBV28; CDR3: CASSSGGAKGTEAFF; DNA: TGTGCCAGCAGTTCTGGGGGCGCGAAGGGCACTGAAGCTTTCTTT
J: TRBJ1-4; D: NA; size: few; V: TRBV7-9; CDR3: CASSPGRTSTNEKLFF; DNA: TGTGCCAGCAGCCCAGGACGGACCTCAACTAATGAAAAACTGTTTTTT
J: TRBJ2-1; D: NA; size: NA; V: TRBV3-1/TRBV3-2; CDR3: CASSSKGRNEQFF; DNA: TGTGCCAGCAGCTCCAAGGGAAGGAATGAGCAGTTCTTC
J: TRBJ2-7; D: TRBD2; size: NA; V: TRBV7-2; CDR3: CASSLGVAGASYEQYF; DNA: TGTGCCAGCAGCTTAGGAGTAGCGGGGGCCTCCTACGAGCAGTACTTC
J: TRBJ2-2; D: NA; size: NA; V: TRBV3-1/TRBV3-2; CDR3: CASSQYTEQAGELFF; DNA: TGTGCCAGCAGCCAGTATACAGAGCAGGCCGGGGAGCTGTTTTTT
J: TRBJ1-1; D: TRBD1; size: NA; V: TRBV3-1/TRBV3-2; CDR3: CASIKGRQGLAFF; DNA: TGTGCCAGCATCAAGGGGAGACAGGGGTTGGCTTTCTTT
J: TRBJ1-1; D: NA; size: NA; V: TRBV12-3/TRBV12-4; CDR3: CASTENTEAFF; DNA: TGTGCCAGCACCGAGAACACTGAAGCTTTCTTT
J: TRBJ2-7; D: TRBD1; size: NA; V: TRBV6-5; CDR3: CASRRTGGAVEQYF; DNA: TGTGCCAGCAGACGGACAGGGGGCGCGGTAGAGCAGTACTTC
J: TRBJ2-5; D: NA; size: NA; V: TRBV11-2; CDR3: CASSLELGVGETQYF; DNA: TGTGCCAGCAGCTTGGAACTGGGGGTTGGGGAGACCCAGTACTTC
J: TRBJ1-6; D: TRBD1; size: NA; V: TRBV19; CDR3: CASSSPPGQGNSPLHF; DNA: TGTGCCAGTAGTTCGCCCCCGGGACAGGGCAATTCACCCCTCCACTTT
J: TRBJ1-2; D: NA; size: NA; V: TRBV18; CDR3: CASSPEKADGYTF; DNA: TGTGCCAGCTCACCGGAGAAGGCGGACGGCTACACCTTC
J: TRBJ1-5; D: TRBD1; size: NA; V: TRBV13; CDR3: CASSQMDRPRGPNQPQHF; DNA: TGTGCCAGCAGCCAGATGGACAGGCCCCGGGGCCCGAATCAGCCCCAGCATTTT
J: TRBJ1-3; D: NA; size: NA; V: TRBV5-4; CDR3: CATTSGATGNTIYF; DNA: TGTGCCACCACATCTGGGGCAACCGGAAACACCATATATTTT
J: TRBJ1-5; D: NA; size: once; V: TRBV6-1; CDR3: CASSEVGGGQPQHF; DNA: TGTGCCAGCAGTGAGGTGGGGGGCGGACAGCCCCAGCATTTT
J: TRBJ1-5; D: NA; size: NA; V: TRBV9; CDR3: CASSEQGGSNQPQHF; DNA: TGTGCCAGCAGCGAGCAGGGTGGCAGCAATCAGCCCCAGCATTTT
J: TRBJ2-7; D: NA; size: NA; V: TRBV6-5; CDR3: CASRFTGSGGEQYF; DNA: TGTGCCAGCAGATTTACAGGTTCTGGGGGGGAGCAGTACTTC
J: TRBJ2-5; D: NA; size: NA; V: TRBV25-1; CDR3: CASGMETQYF; DNA: TGTGCCAGCGGGATGGAGACCCAGTACTTC
J: TRBJ1-2; D: NA; size: NA; V: TRBV19; CDR3: CASKRFGETYGYTF; DNA: TGTGCCAGTAAGCGGTTCGGGGAAACCTATGGCTACACCTTC
J: TRBJ2-2; D: NA; size: NA; V: TRBV30; CDR3: CAWSRGTGELFF; DNA: TGTGCCTGGAGCAGGGGAACCGGGGAGCTGTTTTTT
J: TRBJ2-5; D: NA; size: NA; V: TRBV10-3; CDR3: CAISGFQETQYF; DNA: TGTGCCATCAGTGGGTTTCAAGAGACCCAGTACTTC
J: TRBJ2-7; D: TRBD1; size: once; V: TRBV30; CDR3: CAWTLGPGGSYEQYF; DNA: TGTGCCTGGACCCTAGGGCCAGGGGGCTCCTACGAGCAGTACTTC
J: TRBJ1-1; D: TRBD1; size: NA; V: TRBV6-5; CDR3: CASRTQGANTEAFF; DNA: TGTGCCAGCAGGACACAGGGGGCGAACACTGAAGCTTTCTTT
J: TRBJ2-5; D: TRBD2; size: NA; V: TRBV7-6; CDR3: CASSPKLAGVETQYF; DNA: TGTGCCAGCAGCCCCAAACTAGCGGGGGTAGAGACCCAGTACTTC
J: TRBJ2-7; D: NA; size: NA; V: TRBV28; CDR3: CASQTSSSYEQYF; DNA: TGTGCCAGCCAAACCTCGAGCTCCTACGAGCAGTACTTC
J: TRBJ2-3; D: TRBD1; size: NA; V: TRBV15; CDR3: CATSRDQGADTQYF; DNA: TGTGCCACCAGCAGAGATCAGGGGGCAGATACGCAGTATTTT
J: TRBJ1-6; D: NA; size: NA; V: TRBV4-3; CDR3: CASSQVTGRDSPLHF; DNA: TGCGCCAGCAGCCAAGTAACAGGAAGGGATTCACCCCTCCACTTT
J: TRBJ1-5; D: NA; size: NA; V: TRBV18; CDR3: CASSQGIGNQPQHF; DNA: TGTGCCAGCTCACAAGGAATTGGCAATCAGCCCCAGCATTTT
J: TRBJ2-1; D: NA; size: NA; V: TRBV5-6; CDR3: CASSLQQGNYNEQFF; DNA: TGTGCCAGCAGCCTACAACAGGGAAACTACAATGAGCAGTTCTTC
J: TRBJ2-2; D: NA; size: once; V: TRBV9; CDR3: CASSVEISDNTGELFF; DNA: TGTGCCAGCAGCGTAGAGATTAGCGACAACACCGGGGAGCTGTTTTTT
J: TRBJ2-2; D: TRBD1; size: NA; V: TRBV10-3; CDR3: CAIKGTGGTGELFF; DNA: TGTGCCATCAAAGGGACAGGGGGCACCGGGGAGCTGTTTTTT
J: TRBJ1-6; D: NA; size: NA; V: TRBV5-4; CDR3: CASTLGGGPSYNSPLHF; DNA: TGTGCCAGCACCCTCGGCGGGGGGCCGTCCTATAATTCACCCCTCCACTTT
J: TRBJ1-6; D: NA; size: few; V: TRBV4-1; CDR3: CASSQGMGNSPLHF; DNA: TGCGCCAGCAGCCAAGGAATGGGGAACTCACCCCTCCACTTT
J: TRBJ1-1; D: NA; size: NA; V: TRBV30; CDR3: CAWSAGLNTEAFF; DNA: TGTGCCTGGAGTGCAGGGTTGAACACTGAAGCTTTCTTT
J: TRBJ1-5; D: NA; size: few; V: TRBV15; CDR3: CATSSQGGSNQPQHF; DNA: TGTGCCACCAGCAGCCAAGGGGGGAGCAATCAGCCCCAGCATTTT
J: TRBJ1-1; D: TRBD1; size: few; V: TRBV19; CDR3: CASSVTGGNTEAFF; DNA: TGTGCCAGTAGTGTCACAGGGGGGAACACTGAAGCTTTCTTT